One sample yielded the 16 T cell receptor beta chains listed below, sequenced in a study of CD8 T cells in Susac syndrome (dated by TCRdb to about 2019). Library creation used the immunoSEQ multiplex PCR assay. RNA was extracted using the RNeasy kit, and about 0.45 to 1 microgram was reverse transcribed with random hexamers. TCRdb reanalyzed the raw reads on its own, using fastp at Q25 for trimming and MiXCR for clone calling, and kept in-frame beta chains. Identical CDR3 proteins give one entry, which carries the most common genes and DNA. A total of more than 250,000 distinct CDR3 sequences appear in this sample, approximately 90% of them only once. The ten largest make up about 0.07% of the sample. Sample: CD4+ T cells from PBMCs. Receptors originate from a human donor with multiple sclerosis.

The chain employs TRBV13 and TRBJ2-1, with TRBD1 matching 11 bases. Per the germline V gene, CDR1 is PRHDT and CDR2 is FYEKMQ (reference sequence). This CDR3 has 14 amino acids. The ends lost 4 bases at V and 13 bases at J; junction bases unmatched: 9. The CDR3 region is CASSSFRDRGEQFF. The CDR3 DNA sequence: TGTGCCAGCAGCTCCTTCCGGGACAGGGGGGAACAGTTCTTC.

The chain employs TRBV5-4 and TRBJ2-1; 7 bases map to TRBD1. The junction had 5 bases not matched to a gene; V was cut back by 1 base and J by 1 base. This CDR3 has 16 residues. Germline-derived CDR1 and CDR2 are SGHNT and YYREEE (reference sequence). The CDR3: CASSLPGTVSYNEQFF. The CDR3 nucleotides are TGTGCCAGCAGCTTGCCAGGGACAGTTTCCTACAATGAGCAGTTCTTC.

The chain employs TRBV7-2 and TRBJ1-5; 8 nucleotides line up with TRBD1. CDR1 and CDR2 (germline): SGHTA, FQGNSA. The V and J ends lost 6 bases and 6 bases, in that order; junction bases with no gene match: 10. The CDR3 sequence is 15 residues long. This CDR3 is CASSTGQGLFQPQHF. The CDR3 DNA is TGTGCCAGCAGTACCGGACAGGGCTTGTTTCAGCCCCAGCATTTT. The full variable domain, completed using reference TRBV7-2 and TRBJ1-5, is GAGVSQSPSNKVTEKGKDVELRCDPISGHTALYWYRQSLGQGLEFLIYFQGNSAPDKSGLPSDRFSAERTGGSVSTLTIQRTQQEDSAVYLCASSTGQGLFQPQHFGDGTRLSIL.

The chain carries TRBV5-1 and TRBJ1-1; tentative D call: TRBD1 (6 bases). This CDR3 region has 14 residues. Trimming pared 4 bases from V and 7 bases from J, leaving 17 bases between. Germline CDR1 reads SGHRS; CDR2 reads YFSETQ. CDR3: CASSRTSGTLEAFF. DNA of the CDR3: TGCGCCAGCAGCAGAACGTCCGGGACACTTGAAGCTTTCTTT.

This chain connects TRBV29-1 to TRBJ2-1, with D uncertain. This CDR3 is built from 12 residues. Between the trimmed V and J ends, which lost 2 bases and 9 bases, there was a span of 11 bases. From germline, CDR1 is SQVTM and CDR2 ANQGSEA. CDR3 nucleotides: TGCAGCGTTGAAATCCGGGTACTTGAGCAGTTCTTC. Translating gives CSVEIRVLEQFF.

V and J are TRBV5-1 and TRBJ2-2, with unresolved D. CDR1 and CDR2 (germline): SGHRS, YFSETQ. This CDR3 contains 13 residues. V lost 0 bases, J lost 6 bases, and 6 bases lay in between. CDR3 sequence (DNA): TGCGCCAGCAGCTTGGTAACAGCCGGGGAGCTGTTTTTT. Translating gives CASSLVTAGELFF.

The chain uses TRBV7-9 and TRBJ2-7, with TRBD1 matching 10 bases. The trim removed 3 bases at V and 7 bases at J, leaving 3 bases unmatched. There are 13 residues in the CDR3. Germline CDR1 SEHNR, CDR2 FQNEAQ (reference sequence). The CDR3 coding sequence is TGTGCCAGCAGCTTGGGACAGGGGATTGAGCAGTACTTC. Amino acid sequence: CASSLGQGIEQYF.

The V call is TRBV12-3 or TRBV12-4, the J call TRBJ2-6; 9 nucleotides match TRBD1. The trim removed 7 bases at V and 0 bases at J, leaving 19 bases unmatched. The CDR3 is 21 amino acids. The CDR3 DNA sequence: TGTGCCAGCACCCCGGGACAGGGAGCCCCGGGGTTTGGCTCTGGGGCCAACGTCCTGACTTTC. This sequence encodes CASTPGQGAPGFGSGANVLTF.

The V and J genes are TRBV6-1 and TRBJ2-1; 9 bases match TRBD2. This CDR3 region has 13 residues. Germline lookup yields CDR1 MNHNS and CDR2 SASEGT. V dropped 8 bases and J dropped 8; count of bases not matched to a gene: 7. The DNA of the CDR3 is TGTGCCAGCTCGGCTAGCGGGATCTATGAGCAGTTCTTC. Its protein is CASSASGIYEQFF.

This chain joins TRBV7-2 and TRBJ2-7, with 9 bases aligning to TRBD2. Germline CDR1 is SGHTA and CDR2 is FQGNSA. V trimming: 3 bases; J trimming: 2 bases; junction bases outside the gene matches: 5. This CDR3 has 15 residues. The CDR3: CASSFSGRPPYEQYF. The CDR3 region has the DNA TGTGCCAGCAGCTTCAGCGGGAGGCCCCCCTACGAGCAGTACTTC.

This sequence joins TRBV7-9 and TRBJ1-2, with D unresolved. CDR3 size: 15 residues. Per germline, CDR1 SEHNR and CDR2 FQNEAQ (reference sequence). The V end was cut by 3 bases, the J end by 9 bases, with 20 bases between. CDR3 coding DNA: TGTGCCAGCAGCTTGGGTAGGAACCCCGGGGAGAGCTACACCTTC. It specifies CASSLGRNPGESYTF. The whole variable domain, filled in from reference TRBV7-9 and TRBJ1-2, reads DTGVSQNPRHKITKRGQNVTFRCDPISEHNRLYWYRQTLGQGPEFLTYFQNEAQLEKSRLLSDRFSAERPKGSFSTLEIQRTEQGDSAMYLCASSLGRNPGESYTFGSGTRLTVV.

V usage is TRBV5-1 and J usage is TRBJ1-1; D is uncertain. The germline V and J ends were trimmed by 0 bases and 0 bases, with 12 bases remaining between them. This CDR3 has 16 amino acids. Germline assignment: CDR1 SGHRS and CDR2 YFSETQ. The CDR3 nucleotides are TGCGCCAGCAGCTTGGAACTGGGTAGTATGAACACTGAAGCTTTCTTT. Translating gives CASSLELGSMNTEAFF.

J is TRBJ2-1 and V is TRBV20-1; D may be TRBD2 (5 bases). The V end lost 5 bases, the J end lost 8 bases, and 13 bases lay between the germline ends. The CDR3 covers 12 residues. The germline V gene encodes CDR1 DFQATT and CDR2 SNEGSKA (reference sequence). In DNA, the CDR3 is TGCAGTGCTGGGAGACCCGGGGATGAGCAGTTCTTC. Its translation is CSAGRPGDEQFF.

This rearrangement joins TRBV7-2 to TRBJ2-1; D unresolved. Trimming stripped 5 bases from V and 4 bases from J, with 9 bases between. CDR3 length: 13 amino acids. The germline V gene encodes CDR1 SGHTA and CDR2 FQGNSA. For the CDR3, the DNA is TGTGCCAGCAGCGGACGGGTGTACAATGAGCAGTTCTTC. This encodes CASSGRVYNEQFF.

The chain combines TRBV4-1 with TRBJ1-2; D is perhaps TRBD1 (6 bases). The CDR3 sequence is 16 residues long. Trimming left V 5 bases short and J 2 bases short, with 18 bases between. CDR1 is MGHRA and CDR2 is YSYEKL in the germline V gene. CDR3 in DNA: TGCGCCAGCAGCTCCCGGGGGGGGGCGCGGAACTATGGCTACACCTTC. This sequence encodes CASSSRGGARNYGYTF.

CDR3 DNA: TGTGCCAGCAGCGTAGGACCGGGACTAGCGGGAGCGGGTGTTACAGATACGCAGTATTTT. Its translation: CASSVGPGLAGAGVTDTQYF. The V and J genes are TRBV9 and TRBJ2-3; 14 nucleotides align to TRBD2. The CDR3 length is 20 residues. V shed 0 bases, J shed 3 bases, and the junction held 12 bases outside the gene matches. Per germline, CDR1 SGDLS and CDR2 YYNGEE. Using reference TRBV9 and TRBJ2-3 for the parts outside the CDR3, the full variable domain is DSGVTQTPKHLITATGQRVTLRCSPRSGDLSVYWYQQSLDQGLQFLIQYYNGEERAKGNILERFSAQQFPDLHSELNLSSLELGDSALYFCASSVGPGLAGAGVTDTQYFGPGTRLTVL.